This TCR beta chain was captured by sequencing in a study of blood T cells in healthy people across ages. Overall study findings and caveats: Estimated diversity across one million T cells was deemed an underestimate. In these data, TCR beta diversity tracked strongly with naive T cell percentage. Naive CD4+ cells and diversity were both higher in long-lived donors than in aged donors.

Using a J-beta primer mix together with a sample-barcoded 5' primer, a second PCR was run for about 7 to 12 cycles. TCRdb processed the 5' RACE reads anew with MiXCR; each CDR3 protein has one entry. The sample comprises 600,000 to 1,000,000 distinct CDR3 sequences, about 25% of which are singletons, and around 3.6% rests with the top ten. This clonotype showed up many times. The antigen is undetermined. The CDR3 is 16 residues long. Trimming pared 5 bases from V and 4 bases from J, leaving 18 bases between. The germline gives CDR1 MDHEN, CDR2 SYDVKM. The same sample was also used in a study of T cells of mothers and their children. That work adds: Not a single persistent microchimeric T cell clone was detected.

The material sequenced was blood. This TCR derives from a boy aged 5 to 17 in good health. The chain combines TRBV28 with TRBJ1-5; unclear D gene. The CDR3 here is CASSPRRWEGNQPQHF. The CDR3 coding sequence is TGTGCCAGCAGTCCCCGACGGTGGGAGGGTAATCAGCCCCAGCATTTT. The variable domain in full, completed from reference TRBV28 and TRBJ1-5, reads DVKVTQSSRYLVKRTGEKVFLECVQDMDHENMFWYRQDPGLGLRLIYFSYDVKMKEKGDIPEGYSVSREKKERFSLILESASTNQTSMYLCASSPRRWEGNQPQHFGDGTRLSIL.